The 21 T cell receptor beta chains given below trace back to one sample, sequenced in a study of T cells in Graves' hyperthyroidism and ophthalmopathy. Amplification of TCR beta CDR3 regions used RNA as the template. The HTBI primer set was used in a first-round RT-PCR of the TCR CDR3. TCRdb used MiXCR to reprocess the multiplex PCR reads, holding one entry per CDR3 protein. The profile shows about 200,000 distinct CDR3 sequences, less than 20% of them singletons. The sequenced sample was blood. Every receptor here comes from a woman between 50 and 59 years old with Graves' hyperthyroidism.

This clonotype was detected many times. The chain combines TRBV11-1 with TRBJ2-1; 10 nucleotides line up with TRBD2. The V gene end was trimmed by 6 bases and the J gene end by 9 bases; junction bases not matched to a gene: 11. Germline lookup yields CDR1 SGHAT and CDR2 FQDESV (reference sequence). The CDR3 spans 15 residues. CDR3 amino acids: CASRFGASGSAEQFF. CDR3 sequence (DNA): TGTGCCAGCAGGTTTGGGGCTAGCGGGAGTGCTGAGCAGTTCTTC. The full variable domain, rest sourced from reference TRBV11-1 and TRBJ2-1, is EAEVAQSPRYKITEKSQAVAFWCDPISGHATLYWYRQILGQGPELLVQFQDESVVDDSQLPKDRFSAERLKGVDSTLKIQPAELGDSAMYLCASRFGASGSAEQFFGPGTRLTVL.

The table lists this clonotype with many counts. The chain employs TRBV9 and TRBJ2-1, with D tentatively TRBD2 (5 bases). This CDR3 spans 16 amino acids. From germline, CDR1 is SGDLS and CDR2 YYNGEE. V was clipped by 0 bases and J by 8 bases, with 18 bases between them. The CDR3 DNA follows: TGTGCCAGCAGCGTAGGAGCTGGCCTAGCAGACTATGAGCAGTTCTTC. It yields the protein CASSVGAGLADYEQFF. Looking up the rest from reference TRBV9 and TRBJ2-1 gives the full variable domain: DSGVTQTPKHLITATGQRVTLRCSPRSGDLSVYWYQQSLDQGLQFLIQYYNGEERAKGNILERFSAQQFPDLHSELNLSSLELGDSALYFCASSVGAGLADYEQFFGPGTRLTVL.

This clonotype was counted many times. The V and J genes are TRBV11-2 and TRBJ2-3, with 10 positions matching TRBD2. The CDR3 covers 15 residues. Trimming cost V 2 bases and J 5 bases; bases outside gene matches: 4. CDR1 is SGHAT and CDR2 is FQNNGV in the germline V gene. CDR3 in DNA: TGTGCCAGCAGCTTAACTAGCGGGATCGGAGATACGCAGTATTTT. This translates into CASSLTSGIGDTQYF.

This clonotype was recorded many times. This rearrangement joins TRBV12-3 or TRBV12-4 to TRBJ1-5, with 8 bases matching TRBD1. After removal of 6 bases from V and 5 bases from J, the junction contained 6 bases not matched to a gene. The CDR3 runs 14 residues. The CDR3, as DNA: TGTGCCAGCAGCAGGACAGGGCGCGATCAGCCCCAGCATTTT. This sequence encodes CASSRTGRDQPQHF.

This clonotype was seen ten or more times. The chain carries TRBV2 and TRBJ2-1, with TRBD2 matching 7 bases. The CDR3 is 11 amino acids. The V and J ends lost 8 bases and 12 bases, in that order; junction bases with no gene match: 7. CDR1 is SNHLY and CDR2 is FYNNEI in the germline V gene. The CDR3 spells CASLLAETQFF. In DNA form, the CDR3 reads TGTGCCAGCCTCCTAGCGGAGACGCAGTTCTTC. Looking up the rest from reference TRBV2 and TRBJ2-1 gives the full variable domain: EPEVTQTPSHQVTQMGQEVILRCVPISNHLYFYWYRQILGQKVEFLVSFYNNEISEKSEIFDDQFSVERPDGSNFTLKIRSTKLEDSAMYFCASLLAETQFFGPGTRLTVL.

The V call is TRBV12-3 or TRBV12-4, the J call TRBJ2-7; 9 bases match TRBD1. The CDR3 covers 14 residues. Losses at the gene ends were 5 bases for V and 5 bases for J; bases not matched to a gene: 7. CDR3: CASSPWGQGHEQYF. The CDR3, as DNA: TGTGCCAGCAGTCCCTGGGGACAGGGCCACGAGCAGTACTTC.

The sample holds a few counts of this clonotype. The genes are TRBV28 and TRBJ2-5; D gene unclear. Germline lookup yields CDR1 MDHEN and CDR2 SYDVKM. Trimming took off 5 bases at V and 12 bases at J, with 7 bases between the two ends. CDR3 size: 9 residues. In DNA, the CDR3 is TGTGCCAGCAGTCCCCGCGAGTACTTC. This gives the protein CASSPREYF. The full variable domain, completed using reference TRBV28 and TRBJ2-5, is DVKVTQSSRYLVKRTGEKVFLECVQDMDHENMFWYRQDPGLGLRLIYFSYDVKMKEKGDIPEGYSVSREKKERFSLILESASTNQTSMYLCASSPREYFGPGTRLLVL.

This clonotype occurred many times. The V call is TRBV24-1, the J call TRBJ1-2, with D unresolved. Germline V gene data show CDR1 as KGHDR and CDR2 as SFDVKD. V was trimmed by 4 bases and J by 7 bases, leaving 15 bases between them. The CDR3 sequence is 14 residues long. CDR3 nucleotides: TGTGCCACCAGTGACCCGGGGAGGGTGGTTGGCTACACCTTC. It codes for CATSDPGRVVGYTF.

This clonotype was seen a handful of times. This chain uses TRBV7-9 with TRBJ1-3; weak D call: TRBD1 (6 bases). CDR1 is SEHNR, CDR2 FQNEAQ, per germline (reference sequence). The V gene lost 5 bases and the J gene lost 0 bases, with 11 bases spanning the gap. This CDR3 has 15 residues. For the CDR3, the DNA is TGTGCCAGCAGCAGAGACAGGAACTCTGGAAACACCATATATTTT. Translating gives CASSRDRNSGNTIYF. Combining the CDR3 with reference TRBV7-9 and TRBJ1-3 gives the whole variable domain DTGVSQNPRHKITKRGQNVTFRCDPISEHNRLYWYRQTLGQGPEFLTYFQNEAQLEKSRLLSDRFSAERPKGSFSTLEIQRTEQGDSAMYLCASSRDRNSGNTIYFGEGSWLTVV.

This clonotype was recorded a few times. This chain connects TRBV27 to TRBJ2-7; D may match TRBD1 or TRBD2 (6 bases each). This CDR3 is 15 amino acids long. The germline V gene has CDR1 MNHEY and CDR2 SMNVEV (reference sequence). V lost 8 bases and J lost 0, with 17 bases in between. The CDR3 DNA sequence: TGTGCCAGCTGCCTACAGGGACTCCTCTCCTACGAGCAGTACTTC. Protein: CASCLQGLLSYEQYF.

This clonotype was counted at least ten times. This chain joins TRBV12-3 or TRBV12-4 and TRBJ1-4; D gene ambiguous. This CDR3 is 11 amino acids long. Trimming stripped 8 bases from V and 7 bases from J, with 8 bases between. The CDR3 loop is CASSGGEKLFF. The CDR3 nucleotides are TGTGCCAGCTCCGGCGGTGAAAAACTGTTTTTT.

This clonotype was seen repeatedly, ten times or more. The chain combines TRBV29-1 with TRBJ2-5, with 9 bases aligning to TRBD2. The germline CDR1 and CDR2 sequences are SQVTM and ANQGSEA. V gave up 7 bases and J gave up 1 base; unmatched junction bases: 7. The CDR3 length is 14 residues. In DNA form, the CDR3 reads TGCAGCGGTGCTAGCGGGAAGGGCCAAGAGACCCAGTACTTC. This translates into CSGASGKGQETQYF.

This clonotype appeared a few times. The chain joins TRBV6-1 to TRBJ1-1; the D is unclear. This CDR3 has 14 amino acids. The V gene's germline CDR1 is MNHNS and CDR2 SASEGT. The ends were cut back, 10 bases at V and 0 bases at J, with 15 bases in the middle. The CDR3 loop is CATKSDGMNTEAFF. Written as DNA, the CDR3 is TGTGCCACCAAATCGGACGGAATGAACACTGAAGCTTTCTTT.

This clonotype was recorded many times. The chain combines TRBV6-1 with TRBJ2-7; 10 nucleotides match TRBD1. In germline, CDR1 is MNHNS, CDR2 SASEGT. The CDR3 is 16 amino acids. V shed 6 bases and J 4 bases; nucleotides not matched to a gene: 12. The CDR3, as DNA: TGTGCCAGCAGCCGGACAGGGGGATTTCTTTCTTACGAGCAGTACTTC. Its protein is CASSRTGGFLSYEQYF.

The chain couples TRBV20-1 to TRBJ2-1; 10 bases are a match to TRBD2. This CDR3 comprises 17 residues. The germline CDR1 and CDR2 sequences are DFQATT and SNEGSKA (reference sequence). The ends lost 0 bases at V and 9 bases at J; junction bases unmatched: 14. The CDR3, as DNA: TGCAGTGCTAGAGATGAAGGAGCGGGAGGGTTTTTCGGTGAGCAGTTCTTC. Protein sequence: CSARDEGAGGFFGEQFF.

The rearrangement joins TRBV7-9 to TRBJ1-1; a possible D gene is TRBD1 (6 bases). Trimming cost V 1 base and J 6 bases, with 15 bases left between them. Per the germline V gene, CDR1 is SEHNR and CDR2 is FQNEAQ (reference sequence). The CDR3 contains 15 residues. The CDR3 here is CASSLGGGRGAEAFF. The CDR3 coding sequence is TGTGCCAGCAGCTTAGGGGGGGGGCGCGGCGCTGAAGCTTTCTTT.

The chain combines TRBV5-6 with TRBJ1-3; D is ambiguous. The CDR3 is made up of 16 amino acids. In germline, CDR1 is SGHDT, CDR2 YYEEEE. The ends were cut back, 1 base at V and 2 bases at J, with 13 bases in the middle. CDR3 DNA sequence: TGTGCCAGCAGCTTGTATTCGAGCCGCACTGGAAACACCATATATTTT. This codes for CASSLYSSRTGNTIYF. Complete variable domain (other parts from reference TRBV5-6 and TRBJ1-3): DAGVTQSPTHLIKTRGQQVTLRCSPKSGHDTVSWYQQALGQGPQFIFQYYEEEERQRGNFPDRFSGHQFPNYSSELNVNALLLGDSALYLCASSLYSSRTGNTIYFGEGSWLTVV.

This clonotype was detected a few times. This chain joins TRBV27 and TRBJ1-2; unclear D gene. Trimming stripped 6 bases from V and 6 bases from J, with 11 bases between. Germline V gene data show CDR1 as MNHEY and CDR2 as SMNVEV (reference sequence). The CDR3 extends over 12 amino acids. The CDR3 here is CASSPLGDGYTF. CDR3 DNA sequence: TGTGCCAGCAGCCCTCTTGGGGATGGCTACACCTTC.

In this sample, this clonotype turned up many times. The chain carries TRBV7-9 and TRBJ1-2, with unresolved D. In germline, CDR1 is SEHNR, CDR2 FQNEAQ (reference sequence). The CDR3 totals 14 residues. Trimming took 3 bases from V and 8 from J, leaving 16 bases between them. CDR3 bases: TGTGCCAGCAGCTTCGAAGGTGCCGACTCGGGCTACACCTTC. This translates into CASSFEGADSGYTF.

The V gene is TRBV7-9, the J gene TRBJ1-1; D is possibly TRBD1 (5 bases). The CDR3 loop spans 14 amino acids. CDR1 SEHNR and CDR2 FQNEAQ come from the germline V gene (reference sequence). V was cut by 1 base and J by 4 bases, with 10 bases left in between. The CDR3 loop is CASSLVAGPTEAFF. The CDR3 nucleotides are TGTGCCAGCAGCTTAGTCGCAGGGCCCACTGAAGCTTTCTTT.

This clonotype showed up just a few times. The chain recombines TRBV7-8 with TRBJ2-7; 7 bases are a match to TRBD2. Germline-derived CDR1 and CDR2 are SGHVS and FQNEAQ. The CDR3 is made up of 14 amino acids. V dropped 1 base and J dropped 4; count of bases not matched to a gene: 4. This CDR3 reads CASSLVREAYEQYF. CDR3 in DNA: TGTGCCAGCAGCTTAGTTCGGGAGGCGTACGAGCAGTACTTC.